Detailed here is one T cell receptor (beta chain). This record belongs to a study of shared clonotypes between healthy human individuals. The data were produced by immunoSEQ multiplex PCR, yet TCRdb's version contains in-frame clones alone and is incomplete. The table records millions of clones, approximately 90% of them present only once. CDR1 MNHEY and CDR2 SVGAGI come from the germline V gene. The CDR3 spans 15 residues. V was trimmed by 6 bases and J by 9 bases, leaving 23 bases between them. Sequencing used naive CD4+ T cells sorted from blood. Regarding subset: CD45RA+ positively selected. This TCR came from a man aged 18 to 30 in good health. This sequence joins TRBV6-5 and TRBJ2-5; D perhaps matches TRBD2 (6 bases). DNA for the CDR3: TGTGCCAGCAGCCTGGGAGGATCCCTTTCGGGGGCCCAGTACTTC. Its translation: CASSLGGSLSGAQYF.